What follows are 23 T cell receptor beta chains derived from one specimen sequenced in a study of blood T cells in healthy people across ages. A J-beta primer mix and a sample-barcoded 5' primer were used in a second PCR of about 7 to 12 cycles. TCRdb reprocessed the 5' RACE reads with MiXCR, giving one entry per CDR3 protein. The sample has 550,000 to 650,000 distinct CDR3 sequences, 25% to 30% seen once. Sequenced: blood. The origin of the receptors is a woman aged 80 or over in good health.

This clonotype showed up many times. The chain has TRBV7-2 and TRBJ1-1, with D unresolved. Germline V lookup: CDR1 SGHTA, CDR2 FQGNSA. This CDR3 has 14 residues. V lost 1 base to trimming and J lost 5 bases, with 11 bases between them. The CDR3 here is CASSLGAGLTEAFF. In DNA form, the CDR3 reads TGTGCCAGCAGCTTAGGTGCTGGGTTAACTGAAGCTTTCTTT.

At least ten counts were recorded for this clonotype. V gene TRBV7-9 combines with J gene TRBJ1-2, with D perhaps TRBD1 (5 bases). The CDR3 length is 13 residues. Trimming removed 3 bases at V and 7 bases at J, with 12 bases between. The germline V gene encodes CDR1 SEHNR and CDR2 FQNEAQ (reference sequence). CDR3 protein: CASSFRDSSGYTF. The CDR3 region has the DNA TGTGCCAGCAGCTTCAGAGACAGTAGTGGCTACACCTTC.

In the case of this clonotype: One end of the junction fails to match germline, which may point to a read error. The chain recombines TRBV12-3 or TRBV12-4 with TRBJ2-1; 12 bases line up with TRBD1. TRBJ2-7 explains the end of the DNA better; the J call may be wrong. The CDR3 is made up of 15 amino acids. For the CDR3, the DNA is TGTGCCTGCAGTTTAGCCGGGACAGGGGGCAATGAGCAGTACTTC. Its protein is CACSLAGTGGNEQYF.

A few counts support this clonotype. The V and J genes are TRBV6-1 and TRBJ1-5; TRBD1 is a possible D gene (5 bases). The CDR3 runs 15 residues. CDR1 is MNHNS and CDR2 is SASEGT in the germline V gene. V was clipped by 0 bases and J by 7 bases, with 13 bases between them. The CDR3 nucleotides read TGTGCCAGCAGTGAAGCCGGGGGAGATAGACAGCCCCAGCATTTT. Translating gives CASSEAGGDRQPQHF.

For this clonotype: This may be a read error: a much more frequent sequence differs by one nucleotide. The chain has TRBV7-3 and TRBJ2-5, with D unresolved. Germline lookup yields CDR1 SGHTA and CDR2 FQGTGA. V was cut by 0 bases and J by 13 bases, with 18 bases left in between. The CDR3 sequence is 14 residues long. CDR3 sequence: CASSLTQQYNERYF. DNA of the CDR3: TGTGCCAGCAGCTTAACGCAACAGTACAATGAGCGGTACTTC.

A few counts support this clonotype. This may come from a read error, since a much larger clone is one base off. This chain links TRBV7-9 with TRBJ2-3; D uncertain. Germline CDR1 SEHNR, CDR2 FQNEAQ (reference sequence). The CDR3 is 16 residues long. Trimming removed 4 bases at V and 10 bases at J, with 24 bases between. CDR3 sequence: CASSYPELAGEIAQYF. The DNA of the CDR3 is TGTGCCAGCAGCTACCCTGAGCTCGCCGGAGAGATTGCGCAGTATTTT.

V is TRBV5-1 and J is TRBJ1-2; D is possibly TRBD1 (5 bases). Germline CDR1 and CDR2: SGHRS and YFSETQ. The CDR3 is made up of 15 amino acids. V lost 4 bases, J lost 2 bases, and 15 bases lay in between. Here the CDR3 reads CASSTRGTDNYGYTF. The DNA for the CDR3 is TGCGCCAGCAGCACACGGGGGACGGACAACTATGGCTACACCTTC.

The DNA of the CDR3 is TGCGCCAGCACATTTCAGGGTGATGAGACCCAGTACTTC. This encodes CASTFQGDETQYF. This chain uses TRBV5-1 with TRBJ2-5; possible D gene TRBD1, 5 bases. Trimming shortened V by 6 bases and J by 5 bases, and 14 bases separated the two germline ends. Germline lookup yields CDR1 SGHRS and CDR2 YFSETQ. The CDR3 extends over 13 amino acids.

About this clonotype itself: Sequence at one end of the junction differs from germline and may be a read error. This chain uses TRBV9 with TRBJ2-3; a possible D gene is TRBD2 (5 bases). The CDR3 sequence is 14 residues long. CDR1 is SGDLS, CDR2 YYNGEE, per germline. DNA for the CDR3: TGTGTCAGCAGCGGAGAATCACAGACAAATACGCAGTATTTT. Protein: CVSSGESQTNTQYF.

This clonotype was recorded a few times. A much larger clone sits a single nucleotide away, making a read error possible. This chain links TRBV7-2 with TRBJ2-3; D gene ambiguous. CDR1 is SGHTA and CDR2 is FQGNSA in the germline V gene. The CDR3 spans 14 residues. The CDR3 is CAGSFDRGTDTQYF. The CDR3 DNA is TGTGCCGGCAGCTTTGACCGAGGCACAGATACGCAGTATTTT.

Concerning this clonotype: A much larger clone is a single base away; this may be a read error. The genes are TRBV4-1 and TRBJ2-5; 9 bases are a match to TRBD1. With V trimmed by 4 bases and J by 11 bases, 14 bases remained unmatched. This CDR3 comprises 15 residues. CDR1 MGHRA and CDR2 YSYEKL come from the germline V gene. The CDR3 coding sequence is TGCGCCAGCAGCCCCGGACAGGGGAGGGTCAATGAGCAGTACTTC. Its translation is CASSPGQGRVNEQYF.

A few counts support this clonotype. This sequence joins TRBV6-4 and TRBJ2-3; TRBD2 matches 8 bases. Germline V gives CDR1 MRHNA, CDR2 SNTAGT. V dropped 2 bases and J dropped 7; count of bases not matched to a gene: 5. The CDR3 has 14 residues. The CDR3: CASSDTGGGNTQYF. The CDR3 DNA follows: TGTGCCAGCAGTGACACTGGCGGGGGGAATACGCAGTATTTT.

This clonotype was seen many times. The rearrangement joins TRBV11-3 to TRBJ2-1, with D perhaps assigned TRBD1 or TRBD2 (6 bases each). This CDR3 region has 16 residues. V lost 5 bases, J lost 0 bases, and 14 bases lay in between. Germline V gene sequence: CDR1 SGHNT, CDR2 YENEEA. CDR3 in amino acids: CASSEGGQVSYNEQFF. Here the CDR3 DNA reads TGTGCCAGCAGCGAAGGGGGGCAGGTCTCCTACAATGAGCAGTTCTTC.

On this clonotype: This may be a read error: a much more frequent sequence differs by one nucleotide. This chain uses TRBV10-3 with TRBJ1-6, with 7 nucleotides matching TRBD1. CDR1 ENHRY and CDR2 SYGVKD come from the germline V gene. The CDR3 runs 14 residues. The CDR3 bases are TGTGTCATCAGTGAGGGACAGATTAATTCACCCCTCCACTTT. Its translation is CVISEGQINSPLHF.

In its sample, this clonotype was seen a few times. One base away lies a much larger clone, so this may be a sequencing read error. The chain employs TRBV12-3 or TRBV12-4 and TRBJ2-5, with D perhaps given as TRBD1 or TRBD2 (5 bases each). V lost 6 bases, J lost 11 bases, and 22 bases lay in between. The CDR3 totals 14 residues. The CDR3 DNA follows: TGTGCCAGCAGCACACCGGGGTGGGGGAATGAGCAGTACTTC. Amino acids: CASSTPGWGNEQYF.

This chain connects TRBV20-1 to TRBJ2-7, with D perhaps matching TRBD1 or TRBD2 (5 bases each). The CDR3 is 12 residues long. Trimming removed 3 bases from V and 7 bases from J, with 13 bases in between. Germline loops: CDR1 DFQATT, CDR2 SNEGSKA (reference sequence). CDR3 protein: CSARDSWGEQYF. CDR3 sequence (DNA): TGCAGTGCTAGGGACTCTTGGGGGGAGCAGTACTTC.

At least ten counts were recorded for this clonotype. The chain couples TRBV5-1 to TRBJ2-1, with 10 bases aligning to TRBD2. Trimming removed 0 bases from V and 9 bases from J; junction bases left unmatched: 6. Germline CDR1 is SGHRS and CDR2 is YFSETQ. The CDR3 covers 15 residues. The CDR3 reads CASSLEASGGGEQFF. CDR3 nucleotides: TGCGCCAGCAGCTTGGAGGCTAGCGGGGGTGGTGAGCAGTTCTTC.

Comments on this clonotype: This clone may be a read error of a much larger clone one base away. The V call is TRBV5-1, the J call TRBJ2-1, with TRBD2 matching 11 bases. TRBJ2-7 matches the DNA end more closely, so the J call is doubtful. Germline V gene data show CDR1 as SGHRS and CDR2 as YFSETQ. The CDR3 covers 15 residues. The CDR3 DNA reads as TGCGCCAGCAAACGACTAGCGGGGACTTACAATGAGCAGTACTTC. Translated, it gives CASKRLAGTYNEQYF.

Details on this clonotype: A read error is possible here, since a much larger clone lies one base away. V and J are TRBV27 and TRBJ1-2; 8 bases fit TRBD1. This CDR3 has 14 amino acids. Germline V gene lookup returns CDR1 MNHEY and CDR2 SMNVEV (reference sequence). V shed 6 bases and J 3 bases; nucleotides not matched to a gene: 6. This CDR3 reads CASRIRGRDYGYTF. The CDR3 nucleotides read TGTGCCAGCAGGATCAGGGGGCGCGACTATGGCTACACCTTC.

This clonotype turned up a few times. The chain employs TRBV20-1 and TRBJ2-7; D call uncertain. Trimming took 5 bases from V and 0 from J, leaving 11 bases between them. The CDR3 spans 13 residues. The germline CDR1 and CDR2 sequences are DFQATT and SNEGSKA (reference sequence). CDR3 sequence (DNA): TGCAGTGCTCCTGGCCTTGCCTCCTACGAGCAGTACTTC. Protein sequence: CSAPGLASYEQYF.

The chain joins TRBV27 to TRBJ2-5; weak D call: TRBD1 (6 bases). V lost 0 bases and J lost 5, with 10 bases in between. CDR1 and CDR2 from the germline V gene are MNHEY and SMNVEV (reference sequence). CDR3 length: 14 amino acids. CDR3 sequence: CASSLSIRGETQYF. DNA of the CDR3: TGTGCCAGCAGTTTATCGATAAGGGGGGAGACCCAGTACTTC.

Only a few counts were recorded for this clonotype. The CDR3 here is CAISAGTGGNQPQHF. CDR3 DNA: TGTGCCATCAGTGCCGGGACAGGGGGAAATCAGCCCCAGCATTTT. The chain links TRBV10-3 to TRBJ1-5; 11 nucleotides line up with TRBD1. CDR3 length: 15 amino acids. After removal of 4 bases from V and 4 bases from J, the junction contained 3 bases not matched to a gene. The germline V gene has CDR1 ENHRY and CDR2 SYGVKD.

CDR3 nucleotides: TGTGCCAGCAGCTTAGTCCCGGGCGGCTACAATGAGCAGTACTTC. Its protein product is CASSLVPGGYNEQYF. V and J are TRBV7-3 and TRBJ2-5, with D uncertain. Germline CDR1 and CDR2: SGHTA and FQGTGA. The CDR3 extends over 15 amino acids. The V end lost 2 bases, the J end lost 11 bases, and 21 bases lay between the germline ends.